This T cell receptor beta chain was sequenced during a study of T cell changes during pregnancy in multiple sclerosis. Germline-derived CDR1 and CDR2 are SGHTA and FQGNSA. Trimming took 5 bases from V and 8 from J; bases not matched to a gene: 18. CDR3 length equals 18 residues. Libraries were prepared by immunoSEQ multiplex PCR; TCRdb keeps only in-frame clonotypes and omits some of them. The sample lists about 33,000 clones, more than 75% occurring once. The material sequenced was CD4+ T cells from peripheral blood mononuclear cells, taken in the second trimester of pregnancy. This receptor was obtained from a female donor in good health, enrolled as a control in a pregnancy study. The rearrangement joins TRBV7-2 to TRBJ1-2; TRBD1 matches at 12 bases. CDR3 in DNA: TGTGCCAGCAGCCTCTATACTTCCGTGGGACAGGGGGCGCGAGGCTACACCTTC. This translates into CASSLYTSVGQGARGYTF.